The 13 T cell receptor beta chains given below trace back to one sample, sequenced in a study of T-cell memory formation after mild COVID-19. TCRdb re-derived calls from the 5' RACE reads in MiXCR, one entry per CDR3 protein. This sample has around 430,000 distinct CDR3 sequences, with more than 15% found just once. Source material: PBMCs or a T cell subset sorted from them (not recorded which). These receptors originate from a man aged 18 to 29 who had mild COVID-19 (a few samples of this study predate the infection). Cell type and time point are not known.

The genes are TRBV2 and TRBJ1-1; D may be TRBD1 (6 bases). V was clipped by 7 bases and J by 8 bases, with 11 bases between them. Germline CDR1 SNHLY, CDR2 FYNNEI. CDR3 length: 11 amino acids. CDR3 region: CASTRGLEAFF. The CDR3 nucleotides read TGTGCCAGCACCAGGGGTTTAGAAGCTTTCTTT.

This sequence joins TRBV9 and TRBJ2-2, with D perhaps given as TRBD1 or TRBD2 (5 bases each). Per germline, CDR1 SGDLS and CDR2 YYNGEE. V lost 0 bases to trimming and J lost 1 base, with 13 bases between them. The CDR3 covers 17 residues. The DNA for the CDR3 is TGTGCCAGCAGCGTAGTAGTGGGACGGCAGAACACCGGGGAGCTGTTTTTT. Translated, it gives CASSVVVGRQNTGELFF. The full variable domain, completed using reference TRBV9 and TRBJ2-2, is DSGVTQTPKHLITATGQRVTLRCSPRSGDLSVYWYQQSLDQGLQFLIQYYNGEERAKGNILERFSAQQFPDLHSELNLSSLELGDSALYFCASSVVVGRQNTGELFFGEGSRLTVL.

The chain is built from TRBV7-9 and TRBJ1-1; D perhaps matches TRBD1 (5 bases). The germline CDR1 and CDR2 sequences are SEHNR and FQNEAQ (reference sequence). The CDR3 has 11 residues. V was clipped by 3 bases and J by 8 bases, with 7 bases between them. DNA for the CDR3: TGTGCCAGCAGCTTGACAGTCGAAGCTTTCTTT. Its protein product is CASSLTVEAFF.

This chain uses TRBV12-3 or TRBV12-4 with TRBJ2-3; D perhaps matches TRBD2 (5 bases). The CDR3 runs 11 residues. V shed 6 bases and J shed 9 bases, with 10 bases lying between them. The CDR3 sequence: CASSPSSTQYF. Written as DNA, the CDR3 is TGTGCCAGCAGCCCTTCTAGCACGCAGTATTTT.

This chain joins TRBV12-3 or TRBV12-4 and TRBJ2-7, with a possible D match to TRBD1 (6 bases). This CDR3 has 14 amino acids. V was clipped by 5 bases and J by 0 bases, with 11 bases between them. For the CDR3, the DNA is TGTGCCAGCAGTCGTCGGGACACCTCCTACGAGCAGTACTTC. Translated, it gives CASSRRDTSYEQYF.

In its sample, this clonotype was seen a few times. The chain uses TRBV18 and TRBJ1-2; D remains ambiguous. With 2 bases removed from V and 2 bases from J, the gap between germline ends came to 9 bases. The V gene's germline CDR1 is KGHSH and CDR2 LQKENI. This CDR3 is 14 amino acids long. The CDR3 is CASSPRAENYGYTF. CDR3 sequence (DNA): TGTGCCAGCTCACCAAGGGCGGAGAACTATGGCTACACCTTC.

In DNA form, the CDR3 reads TGTGCCAGCAGCTTAGGGACACTCTCCTACAATGAGCAGTTCTTC. Amino acid sequence: CASSLGTLSYNEQFF. The V call is TRBV11-2, the J call TRBJ2-1; D possibly corresponds to TRBD1 (5 bases). The CDR3 runs to 15 residues. CDR1 is SGHAT, CDR2 FQNNGV, per germline. Between the trimmed V and J ends, which lost 1 base and 0 bases, there was a span of 7 bases. Supplemented by reference TRBV11-2 and TRBJ2-1, the full variable domain reads EAGVAQSPRYKIIEKRQSVAFWCNPISGHATLYWYQQILGQGPKLLIQFQNNGVVDDSQLPKDRFSAERLKGVDSTLKIQPAKLEDSAVYLCASSLGTLSYNEQFFGPGTRLTVL.

The genes are TRBV28 and TRBJ2-7, with no clear D. With 6 bases removed from V and 0 bases from J, the gap between germline ends came to 9 bases. Germline V gene lookup returns CDR1 MDHEN and CDR2 SYDVKM. The CDR3 has 13 amino acids. The CDR3 sequence: CASRIGSSYEQYV. In DNA, the CDR3 is TGTGCCAGCAGGATAGGTAGCTCCTACGAGCAGTACGTC.

This chain uses TRBV19 with TRBJ1-1; 8 bases align to TRBD1. CDR1 and CDR2 from the germline V gene are LNHDA and SQIVND (reference sequence). The CDR3 extends over 14 amino acids. V lost 3 bases, J lost 10 bases, and 10 bases stayed unmatched. The CDR3 reads CASSIPGQGMGAFF. As DNA, the CDR3 is TGTGCCAGTAGTATTCCCGGACAGGGTATGGGAGCTTTCTTT. The whole variable domain, remainder taken from reference TRBV19 and TRBJ1-1, is DGGITQSPKYLFRKEGQNVTLSCEQNLNHDAMYWYRQDPGQGLRLIYYSQIVNDFQKGDIAEGYSVSREKKESFPLTVTSAQKNPTAFYLCASSIPGQGMGAFFGQGTRLTVV.

This clonotype was observed a few times. This sequence joins TRBV27 and TRBJ2-7; 9 bases align to TRBD1. Germline CDR1 and CDR2: MNHEY and SMNVEV (reference sequence). The CDR3 consists of 14 residues. The V gene end was trimmed by 3 bases and the J gene end by 9 bases; junction bases not matched to a gene: 9. The CDR3 loop is CASSFTGTGIRQYF. In DNA, the CDR3 is TGTGCCAGCAGTTTCACCGGGACAGGGATAAGGCAGTACTTC.

In this sample, this clonotype turned up a few times. J is TRBJ1-2 and V is TRBV6-5; D unresolved. Deletions cut 5 bases from V and 5 bases from J, with 9 bases between. The germline CDR1 and CDR2 sequences are MNHEY and SVGAGI. The CDR3 contains 12 residues. The CDR3 bases are TGTGCCAGCAGTACACAAACATATGGCTACACCTTC. This gives the protein CASSTQTYGYTF.

The chain combines TRBV5-5 with TRBJ2-7, with D perhaps TRBD2 (6 bases). The CDR3 sequence is 13 residues long. The V and J ends lost 7 bases and 1 base respectively, with 12 bases between them. Germline assignment: CDR1 SGHKS and CDR2 YYEKEE (reference sequence). This CDR3 is CASRWAGSYEQYF. The CDR3 DNA reads as TGTGCCAGCCGCTGGGCGGGATCCTACGAGCAGTACTTC. The variable domain in full, completed from reference TRBV5-5 and TRBJ2-7, reads DAGVTQSPTHLIKTRGQQVTLRCSPISGHKSVSWYQQVLGQGPQFIFQYYEKEERGRGNFPDRFSARQFPNYSSELNVNALLLGDSALYLCASRWAGSYEQYFGPGTRLTVT.

This clonotype came up many times. The V gene is TRBV5-1, the J gene TRBJ1-1; D is possibly TRBD1 (5 bases). Germline CDR1 SGHRS, CDR2 YFSETQ. This CDR3 has 13 residues. V shed 1 base and J shed 4 bases, with 8 bases lying between them. The CDR3: CASSLKGTTEAFF. The CDR3 nucleotides read TGCGCCAGCAGCTTGAAAGGGACCACTGAAGCTTTCTTT.